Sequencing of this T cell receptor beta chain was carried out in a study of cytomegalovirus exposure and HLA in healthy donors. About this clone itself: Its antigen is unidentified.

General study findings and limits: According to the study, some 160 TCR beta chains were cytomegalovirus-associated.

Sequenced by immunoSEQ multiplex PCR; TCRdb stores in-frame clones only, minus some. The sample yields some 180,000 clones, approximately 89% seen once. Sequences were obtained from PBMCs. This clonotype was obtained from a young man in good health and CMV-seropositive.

CDR3 DNA sequence: TGTGCCAGCAGCACTAGACAGGCCCCTGGGGAGACCCAGTACTTC. This encodes CASSTRQAPGETQYF. The chain employs TRBV27 and TRBJ2-5, with a possible D match to TRBD1 (6 bases). The ends were cut back, 6 bases at V and 5 bases at J, with 19 bases in the middle. The CDR3 totals 15 residues. CDR1 MNHEY and CDR2 SMNVEV come from the germline V gene (reference sequence).